Listed below are T cell receptor beta chains from one sample, sequenced in a study of blood T cell repertoires in COVID-19. Data came from immunoSEQ multiplex PCR; TCRdb stores just in-frame clones and leaves some out. The repertoire holds approximately 210,000 clones, with 75% to 90% as singletons. The sequencing sample was made of peripheral blood. The source is a woman aged 40-49 years with acute or convalescent COVID-19. CDR3s include the opening cysteine and the closing phenylalanine or tryptophan. D genes are given only for firm matches. Size is omitted from some rows. Given values are once, few, many or a class for expanded clones.

CDR3 length	V gene	J gene	clone size	D gene	CDR3 protein	CDR3 DNA
16	TRBV11-2	TRBJ1-1	.	.	CASSPIKGVGNTEAFF	TGTGCCAGCAGCCCAATCAAGGGGGTCGGGAACACTGAAGCTTTCTTT
12	TRBV6-6	TRBJ1-6	.	.	CASSYQISPLHF	TGTGCCAGCAGTTACCAGATTTCACCCCTCCACTTT
14	TRBV3-1/TRBV3-2	TRBJ2-5	.	.	CASSWGRLQETQYF	TGTGCCAGCAGCTGGGGCAGACTTCAAGAGACCCAGTACTTC
13	TRBV6-5	TRBJ1-1	.	.	CASSPGDMTRAFF	TGTGCCAGCAGTCCCGGGGACATGACACGAGCTTTCTTT
14	TRBV6-5	TRBJ1-3	few	TRBD1	CASSLGQAGNTIYF	TGTGCCAGCAGTTTGGGACAGGCTGGAAACACCATATATTTT
13	TRBV2	TRBJ1-3	.	.	CASRPGGGNTIYF	TGTGCCAGCAGGCCCGGGGGAGGAAACACCATATATTTT
15	TRBV5-4	TRBJ1-1	once	.	CASSLAKGVGTEAFF	TGTGCCAGCAGCTTGGCCAAGGGGGTGGGCACTGAAGCTTTCTTT
17	TRBV9	TRBJ1-3	.	.	CASSVEEPGRAGNTIYF	TGTGCCAGCAGCGTAGAGGAACCAGGGAGGGCTGGAAACACCATATATTTT
14	TRBV2	TRBJ1-1	.	.	CASSDEGWKTEAFF	TGTGCCAGCAGTGACGAGGGATGGAAAACTGAAGCTTTCTTT
15	TRBV5-1	TRBJ1-4	.	TRBD1	CASSFGQGAGEKLFF	TGCGCCAGCAGCTTCGGACAGGGGGCGGGGGAAAAACTGTTTTTT
13	TRBV2	TRBJ1-4	.	.	CASMGRANEKLFF	TGTGCCAGCATGGGCAGGGCTAATGAAAAACTGTTTTTT
15	TRBV5-5	TRBJ2-3	.	TRBD1	CASSLGGGGTDTQYF	TGTGCCAGCAGCTTGGGAGGGGGCGGCACAGATACGCAGTATTTT
13	TRBV18	TRBJ1-1	.	.	CATTQGLDTEAFF	TGTGCCACTACACAGGGTTTGGACACTGAAGCTTTCTTT
14	TRBV7-9	TRBJ2-2	.	.	CASSQFQEAGELFF	TGTGCCAGCAGCCAATTCCAGGAGGCCGGGGAGCTGTTTTTT
13	TRBV7-9	TRBJ2-1	.	.	CASTRAMANEQFF	TGTGCCAGCACCCGTGCCATGGCCAATGAGCAGTTCTTC
13	TRBV29-1	TRBJ2-5	.	.	CSVEGGGGETQYF	TGCAGCGTTGAAGGGGGGGGCGGAGAGACCCAGTACTTC
16	TRBV10-2	TRBJ1-5	.	.	CASSESTGWGDQPQHF	TGCGCCAGCAGTGAGTCGACGGGGTGGGGGGATCAGCCCCAGCATTTT
14	TRBV4-1	TRBJ2-3	.	.	CASSSRRGPDTQYF	TGCGCCAGCAGCTCCCGAAGGGGCCCAGATACGCAGTATTTT
12	TRBV11-2	TRBJ2-5	.	.	CASSINQETQYF	TGTGCCAGCAGCATAAACCAAGAGACCCAGTACTTC
13	TRBV3-1/TRBV3-2	TRBJ1-2	.	.	CASSQRTTYGYTF	TGTGCCAGCAGCCAAAGGACAACCTATGGCTACACCTTC
16	TRBV9	TRBJ2-1	once	TRBD2	CASSASGTRDRNEQFF	TGTGCCAGCAGCGCCTCCGGGACTAGGGACCGCAATGAGCAGTTCTTC
14	TRBV13	TRBJ1-3	.	.	CASSLGTTGNTIYF	TGTGCCAGCAGCTTAGGAACAACTGGAAACACCATATATTTT
11	TRBV5-4	TRBJ1-4	.	.	CASSWGEKLFF	TGTGCCAGCAGCTGGGGCGAAAAACTGTTTTTT
14	TRBV24-1	TRBJ2-1	.	.	CATSDLERSNEQFF	TGTGCCACCAGTGATTTGGAACGGTCGAATGAGCAGTTCTTC
15	TRBV4-1	TRBJ2-3	.	TRBD2	CASRSLAGGQHTQYF	TGCGCCAGCAGGTCACTAGCGGGGGGCCAACATACGCAGTATTTT
15	TRBV7-8	TRBJ2-5	.	.	CASSLRWQGAKTQYF	TGTGCCAGCAGCTTACGGTGGCAGGGTGCGAAGACCCAGTACTTC
13	TRBV24-1	TRBJ2-3	.	.	CATRGWETDTQYF	TGTGCCACCCGGGGGTGGGAGACAGATACGCAGTATTTT
13	TRBV7-7	TRBJ1-5	.	TRBD1	CASSLDRDQPQHF	TGTGCCAGCAGCTTGGACAGGGATCAGCCCCAGCATTTT
15	TRBV7-7	TRBJ2-1	.	TRBD2	CASTPIAGSYNEQFF	TGTGCCAGCACGCCAATAGCGGGCTCCTACAATGAGCAGTTCTTC
12	TRBV11-2	TRBJ1-1	once	.	CASSLAGDEAFF	TGTGCCAGCAGCTTAGCAGGGGATGAAGCTTTCTTT
13	TRBV14	TRBJ1-1	.	.	CASSRRVHTEAFF	TGTGCCAGCAGCCGCAGGGTACACACTGAAGCTTTCTTT
17	TRBV5-6	TRBJ1-2	.	.	CASSPLRRQTLHYGYTF	TGTGCCAGCAGCCCTCTTAGGAGACAGACGCTGCATTATGGCTACACCTTC
15	TRBV18	TRBJ1-2	.	TRBD1	CASSPTRTGGVGYTF	TGTGCCAGCTCACCAACTAGGACAGGGGGCGTAGGCTACACCTTC
15	TRBV4-1	TRBJ1-5	.	.	CASSQDRGSRQPQHF	TGCGCCAGCAGCCAAGATAGGGGGAGTAGGCAGCCCCAGCATTTT
15	TRBV12-2	TRBJ1-2	.	.	CASRFGNGQGPGYTF	TGTGCAAGTCGCTTTGGCAATGGACAGGGTCCTGGCTACACCTTC
12	TRBV9	TRBJ1-1	.	TRBD1	CASSLTGEEAFF	TGTGCCAGCAGTCTCACAGGGGAGGAAGCTTTCTTT
11	TRBV5-1	TRBJ2-3	.	.	CASSMDNTQYF	TGCGCCAGCAGCATGGATAATACGCAGTATTTT
14	TRBV4-1	TRBJ2-1	.	.	CASSHYLGAGEQFF	TGCGCCAGCAGCCACTATCTCGGGGCGGGGGAGCAGTTCTTC
15	TRBV27	TRBJ1-1	.	.	CASSLDWASNTEAFF	TGTGCCAGCAGTTTGGATTGGGCGTCGAACACTGAAGCTTTCTTT
16	TRBV25-1	TRBJ1-2	.	.	CASSASEGVGGYGYTF	TGTGCCAGCAGTGCCTCAGAAGGGGTGGGCGGCTATGGCTACACCTTC
13	TRBV29-1	TRBJ1-2	.	.	CSVLSWVSEGYTF	TGCAGCGTTTTAAGTTGGGTGTCGGAGGGCTACACCTTC
13	TRBV7-9	TRBJ1-2	.	TRBD1	CASSLRTGHGYTF	TGTGCCAGCAGCTTGAGGACAGGCCATGGCTACACCTTC
17	TRBV7-2	TRBJ2-3	.	TRBD2	CASSLVGGGHPTDTQYF	TGTGCCAGCAGCTTAGTCGGCGGGGGGCACCCTACAGATACGCAGTATTTT
14	TRBV5-1	TRBJ1-4	.	TRBD1	CASSRGQGREKLFF	TGCGCCAGCAGCCGGGGACAGGGGAGGGAAAAACTGTTTTTT
15	TRBV5-1	TRBJ1-3	.	TRBD1	CASSLGDRAGNTIYF	TGCGCCAGCAGCTTGGGGGACAGGGCTGGAAACACCATATATTTT
14	TRBV24-1	TRBJ2-2	.	.	CATRGQSNTGELFF	TGTGCCACCAGAGGACAGTCGAACACCGGGGAGCTGTTTTTT
14	TRBV2	TRBJ1-3	.	.	CASGGLGSANTIYF	TGTGCCAGTGGGGGGTTAGGGAGCGCCAACACCATATATTTT
14	TRBV7-2	TRBJ1-2	.	.	CASSLGLGMGGYTF	TGTGCCAGCAGCTTAGGTCTTGGTATGGGCGGCTACACCTTC
13	TRBV6-5	TRBJ1-2	.	.	CASSYGRTDGYTF	TGTGCCAGCAGTTATGGCCGGACTGATGGCTACACCTTC
13	TRBV11-3	TRBJ1-2	.	.	CASSLEGGYGYTF	TGTGCCAGCAGCTTAGAAGGGGGATATGGCTACACCTTC